This T cell receptor (beta chain) was sequenced during a study of control samples from healthy donors and cancer patients. Trimming cost V 0 bases and J 5 bases; bases outside gene matches: 0. Germline lookup yields CDR1 MGHRA and CDR2 YSYEKL. The CDR3 has 15 residues. Repertoires were generated with immunoSEQ multiplex PCR, while TCRdb's copy carries only in-frame clones and drops some. This repertoire shows 150,000 to 200,000 clones, more than 90% found once; its top ten account for approximately 1.4%. The gene calls are TRBV4-1 and TRBJ2-5, with 13 bases aligning to TRBD2. The source of this sequence is a man aged 30 to 45 in good health. Sequencing was done on a sample of blood. CDR3 in DNA: TGCGCCAGCAGCCAAGAGACTAGCGGGAGGGAGACCCAGTACTTC. It codes for CASSQETSGRETQYF.